The source of this T cell receptor beta chain is a study of shared clonotypes between healthy human individuals. Method: immunoSEQ multiplex PCR; TCRdb's copy keeps in-frame clones and lacks some. The sample consists of about 470,000 clones, roughly 77% of them appearing once. As to this clone: Its antigen is as yet unknown.

Whole-study results and caveats: The authors expected sequencing depth to affect clonotype sharing among donors.

Sequenced input: PBMCs. The source of this sequence is a woman in her forties in good health. Some clones in this sample may be carry-over from other donors' samples.

CDR3 DNA sequence: TGTGCCAGCAGTGAAGCTATTGACCTCGGTGAGCAGTTCTTC. Its protein is CASSEAIDLGEQFF. V usage is TRBV6-1 and J usage is TRBJ2-1; D gene unclear. This CDR3 region has 14 residues. Germline loops: CDR1 MNHNS, CDR2 SASEGT. Trimming took off 0 bases at V and 9 bases at J, with 12 bases between the two ends.